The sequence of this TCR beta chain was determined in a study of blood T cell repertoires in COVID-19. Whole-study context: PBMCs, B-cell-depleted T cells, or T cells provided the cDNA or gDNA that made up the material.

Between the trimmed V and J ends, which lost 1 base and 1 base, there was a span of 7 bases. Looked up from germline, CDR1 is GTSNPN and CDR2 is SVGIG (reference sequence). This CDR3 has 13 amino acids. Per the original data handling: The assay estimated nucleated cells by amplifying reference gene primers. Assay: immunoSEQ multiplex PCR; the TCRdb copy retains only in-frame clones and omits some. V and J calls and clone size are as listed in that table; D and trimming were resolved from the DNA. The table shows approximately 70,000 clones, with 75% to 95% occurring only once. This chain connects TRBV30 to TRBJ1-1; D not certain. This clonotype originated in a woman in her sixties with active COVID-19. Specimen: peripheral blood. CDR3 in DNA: TGTGCCTGGAGTGGGAACAGGAACACTGAAGCTTTCTTT. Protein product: CAWSGNRNTEAFF.